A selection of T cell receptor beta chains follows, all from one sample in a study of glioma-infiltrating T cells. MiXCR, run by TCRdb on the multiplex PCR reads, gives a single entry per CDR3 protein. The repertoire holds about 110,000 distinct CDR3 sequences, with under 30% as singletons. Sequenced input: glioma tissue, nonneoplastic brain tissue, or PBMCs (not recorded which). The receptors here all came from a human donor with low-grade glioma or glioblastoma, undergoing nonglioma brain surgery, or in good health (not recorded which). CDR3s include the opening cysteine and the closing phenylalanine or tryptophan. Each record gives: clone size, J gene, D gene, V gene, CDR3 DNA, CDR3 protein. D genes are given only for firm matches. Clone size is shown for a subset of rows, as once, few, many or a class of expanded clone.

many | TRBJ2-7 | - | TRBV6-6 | TGTGCCAGCAGTTACTCGAATTGGGGGGATGGAGTCTACGAGCAGTACTTC | CASSYSNWGDGVYEQYF
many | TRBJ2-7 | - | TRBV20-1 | TGCAGTGCTAGTCCCCCGGGACGCAGGGGCTCCTACGAGCAGTACTTC | CSASPPGRRGSYEQYF
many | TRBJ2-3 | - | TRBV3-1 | TGTGCCAGTGAGAACCGATTCTCAGATACGCAGTATTTT | CASENRFSDTQYF
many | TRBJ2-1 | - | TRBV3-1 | TGTGCCAGCAGTCGAAGGACAGTGGACGAGCAGTTCTTC | CASSRRTVDEQFF
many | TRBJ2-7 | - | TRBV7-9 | TGTGCCAGCAGCGGGGCTGGGAACTACGAGCAGTACTTC | CASSGAGNYEQYF
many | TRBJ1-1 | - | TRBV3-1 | TGTGCCAGCAGTCACTTCCAGGTGAACACTGAAGCTTTCTTT | CASSHFQVNTEAFF
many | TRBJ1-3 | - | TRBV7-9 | TGTGCCAGCAGCTTTGGACAGATTAATGGAAACACCATATATTTT | CASSFGQINGNTIYF
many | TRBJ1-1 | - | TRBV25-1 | TGTGCCAGCAGTGAAAGCTCTGGACAGAACACTGAAGCTTTCTTT | CASSESSGQNTEAFF
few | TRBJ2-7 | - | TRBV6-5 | TGTGCCAGCAGTTATTGGGGGGTCTACGAGCAGTACTTC | CASSYWGVYEQYF
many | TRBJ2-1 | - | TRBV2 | TGTGCCAGCAGTGGGAACAGCCTCTCCTACAATGAGCAGTTCTTC | CASSGNSLSYNEQFF
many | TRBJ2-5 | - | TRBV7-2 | TGTGCCAGCAGCCCTCGGGGAACCGCGGAGACCCAGTACTTC | CASSPRGTAETQYF
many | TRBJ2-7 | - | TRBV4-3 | TGCGCCAGCAGCCAAGATCTTGTAAGGGGGGGTGGCTACGAGCAGTACTTC | CASSQDLVRGGGYEQYF
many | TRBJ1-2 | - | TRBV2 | TGTGCCAGCAGCGTGGACAGCTATGGCTACACCTTC | CASSVDSYGYTF
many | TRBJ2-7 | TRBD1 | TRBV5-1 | TGCGCCAGCAACAATTTCATCCGGGACAGGGGCTACGAGCAGTACTTC | CASNNFIRDRGYEQYF
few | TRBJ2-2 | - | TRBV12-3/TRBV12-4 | TGTGCCAGCAGCTTCGTCCAGGCGAAGGGCGGGGAGCTGTTTTTT | CASSFVQAKGGELFF
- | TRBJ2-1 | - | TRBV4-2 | TGTGTTAGCAGCCAAGATCTGAGGGTTGAGCAGTTCTTC | CVSSQDLRVEQFF
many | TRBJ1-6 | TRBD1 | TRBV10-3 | TGTGCCATCAGTGAGATAGCACAGGGGTATAATTCACCCCTCCACTTT | CAISEIAQGYNSPLHF
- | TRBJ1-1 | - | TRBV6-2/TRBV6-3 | TGTGCCAGCAATCCAATCCCCACTGAAGCTTTCTTT | CASNPIPTEAFF
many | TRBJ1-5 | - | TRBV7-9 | TGTGCCAGCAGCCCCTCCTGGAGCAATCAGCCCCAGCATTTT | CASSPSWSNQPQHF
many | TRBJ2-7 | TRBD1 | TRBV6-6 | TGTGCCAGCAGTTACTCACAGGGGTCGGGGCACGAGCAGTACTTC | CASSYSQGSGHEQYF
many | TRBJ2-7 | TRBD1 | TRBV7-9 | TGTGCCAGCAGCTTAGGATCCGGGACAGGGGTGAACGAGCAGTACTTC | CASSLGSGTGVNEQYF
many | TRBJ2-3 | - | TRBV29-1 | TGCAGCCTTGCGCGGGGTACAGATACGCAGTATTTT | CSLARGTDTQYF
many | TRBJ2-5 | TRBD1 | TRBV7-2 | TGTGCCAGCAGCTTATCGGACAGGGGGTACCAAGAGACCCAGTACTTC | CASSLSDRGYQETQYF
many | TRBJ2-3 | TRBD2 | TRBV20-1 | TGCAGTGCTGAAGGACTAGTTTTTACGCAGTATTTT | CSAEGLVFTQYF
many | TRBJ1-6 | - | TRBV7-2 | TGTGCCAGCAGCTTATATTCGAGCTCCTATAATTCACCCCTCCACTTT | CASSLYSSSYNSPLHF
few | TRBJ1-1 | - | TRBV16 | TGTGCCAGCAGCCCGAAACACGGGACTGAAGCTTTCTTT | CASSPKHGTEAFF
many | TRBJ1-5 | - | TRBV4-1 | TGCGCCAGCAGCCCATCGGGACATGGGGCAAGTGGATCTAGCAATCAGCCCCAGCATTTT | CASSPSGHGASGSSNQPQHF
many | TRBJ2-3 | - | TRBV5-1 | TGCGCCAGCAGCTTGGGTCAGGCCAGGACAGATACGCAGTATTTT | CASSLGQARTDTQYF
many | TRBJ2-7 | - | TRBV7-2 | TGTGCCAGCAGCTTAGCAGGTTCTTATACCTACGAGCAGTACTTC | CASSLAGSYTYEQYF
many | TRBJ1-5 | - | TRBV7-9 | TGTGCCAGCAGCTTGTTGTCGGGGCCCAATCAGCCCCAGCATTTT | CASSLLSGPNQPQHF
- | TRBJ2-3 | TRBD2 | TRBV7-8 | TGTGCCAGCAGCCTACGGACTAGCTCATCGACGAGCACAGATACGCAGTATTTT | CASSLRTSSSTSTDTQYF
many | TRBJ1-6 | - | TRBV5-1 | TGCGCCAGCTCCCCCTTGGGGGGTGATTCACCCCTCCACTTT | CASSPLGGDSPLHF
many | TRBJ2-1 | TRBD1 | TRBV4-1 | TGCGCCAGCAGCCTTACTCAGGACAGGCTAGAGCAGTTCTTC | CASSLTQDRLEQFF
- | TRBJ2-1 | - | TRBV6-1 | TGTGCCAGCAGAGTAGCGGCCACCGAAGACAATGAGCAGTTCTTC | CASRVAATEDNEQFF
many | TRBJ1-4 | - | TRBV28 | TGTGCCAGCAGGCCACCTAATGAAAAACTGTTTTTT | CASRPPNEKLFF
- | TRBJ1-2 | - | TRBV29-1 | TGCAGCGTTGCAGGGACTTGCTACACCTTC | CSVAGTCYTF
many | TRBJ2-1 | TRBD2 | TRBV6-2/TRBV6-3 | TGTGCCAGCAGTTACGGGGACTTTAGCGGGAGAAAGGAGTTCTTC | CASSYGDFSGRKEFF
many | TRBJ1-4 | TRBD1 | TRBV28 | TGTGCCAGCAGGACCGCCGGGACAGGGAAAGAAAAACTGTTTTTT | CASRTAGTGKEKLFF
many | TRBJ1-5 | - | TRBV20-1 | TGCAGTGCGTCATGGGAGAATCAGCCCCAGCATTTT | CSASWENQPQHF
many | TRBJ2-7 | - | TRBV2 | TGTGCCAGCAGTGAAGCGTTGGAAGCGGTCCAGGCCTACGAGCAGTACTTC | CASSEALEAVQAYEQYF
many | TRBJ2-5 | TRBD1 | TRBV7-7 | TGTGCCAGCAGTCCCGGATTGACAGGGGAAGAGACCCAGTACTTC | CASSPGLTGEETQYF
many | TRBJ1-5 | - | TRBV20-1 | TGCAGTGCTAGGGGGAGAAACTTCTTATATAGCAATCAGCCCCAGCATTTT | CSARGRNFLYSNQPQHF
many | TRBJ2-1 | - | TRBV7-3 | TGTGCCAGCGGATTAGATGCAGCGAACAATGAGCAGTTCTTC | CASGLDAANNEQFF
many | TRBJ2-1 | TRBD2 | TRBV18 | TGTGCCAGCTCACCTGGGGGACTAGCCTTATCCTCCTACAATGAGCAGTTCTTC | CASSPGGLALSSYNEQFF
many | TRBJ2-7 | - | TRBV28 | TGTGCCAGCAGTGAGCGCTACGAGCAGTACTTC | CASSERYEQYF
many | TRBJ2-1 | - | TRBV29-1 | TGCAGCGTTGCTCCGAGCCTAGTCAATGAGCAGTTCTTC | CSVAPSLVNEQFF
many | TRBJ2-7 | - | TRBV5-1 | TGCGCCAGCAGCTTGACAGGGTTAAGCTCCTACGAGCAGTACTTC | CASSLTGLSSYEQYF
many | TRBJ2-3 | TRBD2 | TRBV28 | TGTGCCAGCAGTTCTCGTTTACCGGGACTAGCGACTAGAGATACGCAGTATTTT | CASSSRLPGLATRDTQYF
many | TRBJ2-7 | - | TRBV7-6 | TGTGCCAGCAGCCCTAGCGTGACCTCCTACGAGCAGTACTTC | CASSPSVTSYEQYF
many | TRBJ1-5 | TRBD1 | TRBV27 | TGTGCCAGCAGTTTACAGAAGGGGGCGAATCAGCCCCAGCATTTT | CASSLQKGANQPQHF
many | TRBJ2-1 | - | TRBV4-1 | TGCGCCAGCAGCCAAAGGGGGAATGAGCAGTTCTTC | CASSQRGNEQFF
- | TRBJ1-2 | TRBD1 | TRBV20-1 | TGCAGTGCTCAGACAGGGTCTGGCTACACCTTC | CSAQTGSGYTF
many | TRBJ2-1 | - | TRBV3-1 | TGTGCCAGCAGCAACCTCAGCTCCTACAATGAGCAGTTCTTC | CASSNLSSYNEQFF
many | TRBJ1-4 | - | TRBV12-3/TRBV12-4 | TGTGCCAGCATCCTAACCCCTACGGCCGCAGAGGGGGAACGGGAAAAACTGTTTTTT | CASILTPTAAEGEREKLFF
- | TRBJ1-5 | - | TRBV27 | TGTGCCAACGGAATGGTAAGGGGCCCGAATCAGCCCCAGCATTTT | CANGMVRGPNQPQHF